The rows below give T cell receptor beta chains drawn from one sample of a study of cytomegalovirus exposure and HLA in healthy donors. Clones were sequenced by immunoSEQ multiplex PCR, and TCRdb holds only the in-frame ones, with some missing. This table holds approximately 260,000 clones, 86% found once. The sequenced material came from PBMCs. The receptors come from a woman between 18 and 29 years old in good health and CMV-seronegative. Each CDR3 is given with its conserved first and last residue. D genes are given only for firm matches. Expanded clones are given a class, and other clones once, few, many or no size at all.

j_gene	v_gene	abundance	d_gene	CDR3nt	CDR3aa
TRBJ1-4	TRBV5-6	.	.	TGTGCCAGCAGCTCTCGGACTGTTGCAACTAATGAAAAACTGTTTTTT	CASSSRTVATNEKLFF
TRBJ2-5	TRBV30	.	.	TGTGCCTGGAGTGGACAGCCTCAAGAGACCCAGTACTTC	CAWSGQPQETQYF
TRBJ1-1	TRBV5-1	.	.	TGCGCCAGCAGCTTGTCCGTCGGTGTGAACACTGAAGCTTTCTTT	CASSLSVGVNTEAFF
TRBJ1-2	TRBV25-1	.	.	TGTGCCAGCAGTGAACGGGGTTCTAACTATGGCTACACCTTC	CASSERGSNYGYTF
TRBJ1-1	TRBV30	.	.	TGTGCCTGGAGTGAGTATTCCGCGGACACTGAAGCTTTCTTT	CAWSEYSADTEAFF
TRBJ1-3	TRBV6-5	.	.	TGTGCCAGTACGGGGGGGAAGGGTGCTGGAAACACCATATATTTT	CASTGGKGAGNTIYF
TRBJ1-2	TRBV28	.	.	TGTGCCAGCAGCCCCGGAGACCGAGACTATGGCTACACCTTC	CASSPGDRDYGYTF
TRBJ2-7	TRBV6-5	.	.	TGTGCCAGCAGGGGCTGGCCCTCCTACGAGCAGTACTTC	CASRGWPSYEQYF
TRBJ1-2	TRBV7-2	.	TRBD1	TGTGCCAGCAGCTATCGAGGACAGGGAAACTATGGCTACACCTTC	CASSYRGQGNYGYTF
TRBJ2-7	TRBV5-1	.	.	TGCGCCAGCGGCGAACCCCCGGGAAGAGAGCAGTACTTC	CASGEPPGREQYF
TRBJ1-1	TRBV11-3	.	.	TGTGCCAGCAGCTTGGACTTTATGAACACTGAAGCTTTCTTT	CASSLDFMNTEAFF
TRBJ1-5	TRBV27	.	TRBD1	TGTGCCAGCAGTTGGACAGGGCCAAATCAGCCCCAGCATTTT	CASSWTGPNQPQHF
TRBJ2-1	TRBV7-6	.	TRBD2	TGTGCCAGCAGCTTAAGTCTGGCTAGCGGCCTAGATCAGTTCTTC	CASSLSLASGLDQFF
TRBJ2-7	TRBV19	.	.	TGTGCCAGTAGTATTTACCCGGAGTGGGAGCAGTACTTC	CASSIYPEWEQYF
TRBJ1-2	TRBV10-3	.	TRBD1	TGTGCCATCAGTACAGGGGAGAACTATGGCTACACCTTC	CAISTGENYGYTF
TRBJ1-6	TRBV11-2	.	.	TGTGCCAGCAGGTATCTCTGGCAGAATTCACCCCTCCACTTT	CASRYLWQNSPLHF
TRBJ2-7	TRBV28	.	TRBD2	TGTGCCAGCAGTGACCCCTTAGGGCGGGGGACCTACGAGCAGTACTTC	CASSDPLGRGTYEQYF
TRBJ1-4	TRBV25-1	.	.	TGTGCCAGCAGTGAATCGAGAGGGGGGGGGACTAATGAAAAACTGTTTTTT	CASSESRGGGTNEKLFF
TRBJ2-3	TRBV11-2	.	TRBD2	TGTGCCAGCAGCTTAGAGCTTTGGCGGGGGGGCACAGATACGCAGTATTTT	CASSLELWRGGTDTQYF
TRBJ1-4	TRBV7-6	.	.	TGTGCCAGCAGCTTAGCGGGGCCGGAGGAAAAACTGTTTTTT	CASSLAGPEEKLFF
TRBJ2-7	TRBV19	.	TRBD1	TGTGCCAGTAGTGCCGACAGGGGGCCTTACGAGCAGTACTTC	CASSADRGPYEQYF
TRBJ1-2	TRBV30	.	.	TGTGCCTGGAGTCGCCAGGGTGGGTATGGCTACACCTTC	CAWSRQGGYGYTF
TRBJ2-5	TRBV19	.	TRBD2	TGTGCCAGTAGTATCGGGTTTCAGCGGGGAGGTCAAGAGACCCAGTACTTC	CASSIGFQRGGQETQYF
TRBJ1-1	TRBV5-1	.	.	TGCGCCAGCAGCCCCTGGGGGCGGCAGGGGAACACTGAAGCTTTCTTT	CASSPWGRQGNTEAFF
TRBJ2-4	TRBV4-1	.	TRBD2	TGCGCCAGCAGCCAACCGACTAGCGGACCCAAAAACATTCAGTACTTC	CASSQPTSGPKNIQYF
TRBJ2-7	TRBV30	once	TRBD1	TGTGCCTGGAGTGTACTCGGGGACAGGACCTACGAGCAGTACTTC	CAWSVLGDRTYEQYF
TRBJ2-1	TRBV9	.	TRBD1	TGTGCCAGCAGTAATGACAGGGGCTACAATGAGCAGTTCTTC	CASSNDRGYNEQFF
TRBJ1-1	TRBV19	.	TRBD1	TGTGCCAGTAGTATGACAGGGGGCTGGGGCACTGAAGCTTTCTTT	CASSMTGGWGTEAFF
TRBJ1-6	TRBV6-5	.	.	TGTGCCAGCAGTTACGGGCAGGGCCTAAATTCACCCCTCCACTTT	CASSYGQGLNSPLHF
TRBJ1-2	TRBV5-1	once	TRBD1	TGCGCCAGCAGCCCATCCTTATTCGACAGGGCCTATGGCTACACCTTC	CASSPSLFDRAYGYTF
TRBJ1-4	TRBV6-1	once	TRBD1	TGTGCCAGCAGCGTCCGGACAGGAAAGGAAGAAAAACTGTTTTTT	CASSVRTGKEEKLFF
TRBJ2-3	TRBV29-1	few	TRBD1	TGCAGCGCCGAAAGGGACAGGGTGGGGCATTATTTT	CSAERDRVGHYF
TRBJ2-7	TRBV10-2	.	TRBD2	TGCGCCAGCAGTCGGACTAGCGGGCGGGAGTACGAGCAGTACTTC	CASSRTSGREYEQYF
TRBJ1-5	TRBV28	.	TRBD1	TGTGCCAGCAGTTGGAGACAGGGCGCTCAGCCCCAGCATTTT	CASSWRQGAQPQHF
TRBJ2-7	TRBV11-2	.	TRBD1	TGTGCCAGCAGCCTGAGACAGGGACGAGAGCAGTACTTC	CASSLRQGREQYF
TRBJ1-1	TRBV6-4	.	.	TGTGCCACCCCTGGGAGGGCCCAAGCTTTCTTT	CATPGRAQAFF
TRBJ1-2	TRBV5-1	once	TRBD1	TGCGCCAGCAGCTTGGCTTCGGGCAGGGGGGAGAGTGGCTACACCTTC	CASSLASGRGESGYTF
TRBJ2-7	TRBV7-2	.	TRBD2	TGTGCCAGCAGCGCCACTAGCGGCTACGAGCAGTACTTC	CASSATSGYEQYF
TRBJ2-1	TRBV2	.	TRBD2	TGTGCCAGCGACCGACTAGCGGGGCATATTTACAATGAGCAGTTCTTC	CASDRLAGHIYNEQFF
TRBJ2-7	TRBV5-1	.	.	TGCGCCAGCAGCTCGATAACAGGAACCTACGAGCAGTACTTC	CASSSITGTYEQYF
TRBJ2-1	TRBV11-2	.	TRBD2	TGTGCCAGCAGCTTAGCCGGGGGGGATTACAATGAGCAGTTCTTC	CASSLAGGDYNEQFF
TRBJ1-4	TRBV11-2	.	TRBD1	TGTGCCAGCAGCCTGGGACAGTTTAATGAAAAACTGTTTTTT	CASSLGQFNEKLFF
TRBJ2-7	TRBV27	.	TRBD2	TGTGCCAGCAGTTCCCGGACTAGCGGCTACGAGCAGTACTTC	CASSSRTSGYEQYF
TRBJ1-2	TRBV6-5	.	.	TGTGCCAGCAGTCCCCGGGGAAACTATGGCTACACCTTC	CASSPRGNYGYTF
TRBJ1-1	TRBV9	once	.	TGTGCCAGCAGCTTAAACAGGGAAGACACTGAAGCTTTCTTT	CASSLNREDTEAFF
TRBJ2-1	TRBV2	.	.	TGTGCCAGCAGCTCGGTAGGGCAGGACTCTACAATGAGGCAGTTCTTC	CASSSVGQDSTMRQFF
TRBJ2-7	TRBV28	.	.	TGTGCCAGCAGTTTGCAGCGGGAGCAGTACTTC	CASSLQREQYF
TRBJ2-3	TRBV5-1	.	TRBD1	TGCGCCAGCAGCTTGGCGGGACAGGGCACAGATACGCAGTATTTT	CASSLAGQGTDTQYF
TRBJ2-7	TRBV9	.	TRBD1	TGTGCCAGCAGCGTAGACCCAACCGGGACAGGGGACGAGCAGTACTTC	CASSVDPTGTGDEQYF
TRBJ2-3	TRBV15	.	TRBD2	TGTGCCACCAGCAGAGATCGACTAGCGGGACGCACAGATACGCAGTATTTT	CATSRDRLAGRTDTQYF
TRBJ2-1	TRBV10-1	.	.	TGCGCCAGCAGTGAGTCGATATCCCAGTCCTACAATGAGCAGTTCTTC	CASSESISQSYNEQFF
TRBJ2-1	TRBV14	.	TRBD1	TGTGCCAGCAGCCAAGTCGGACAGGGGTACAATGAGCAGTTCTTC	CASSQVGQGYNEQFF
TRBJ2-1	TRBV5-4	few	TRBD2	TGTGCCAGCAGCTTGGGACTAGCGGGAGTCTATGAGCAGTTCTTC	CASSLGLAGVYEQFF
TRBJ1-1	TRBV18	.	TRBD1	TGTGCCAGCTCACCATGGGGGACAGTGAACACTGAAGCTTTCTTT	CASSPWGTVNTEAFF